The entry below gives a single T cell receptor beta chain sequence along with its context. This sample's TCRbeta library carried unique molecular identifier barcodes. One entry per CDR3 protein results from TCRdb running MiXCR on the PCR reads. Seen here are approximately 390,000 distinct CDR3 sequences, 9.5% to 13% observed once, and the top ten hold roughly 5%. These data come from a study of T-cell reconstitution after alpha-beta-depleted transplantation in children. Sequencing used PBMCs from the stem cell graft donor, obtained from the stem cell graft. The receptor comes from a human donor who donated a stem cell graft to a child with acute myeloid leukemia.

CDR3 region: CSAGVAGDQETQYF. The CDR3 DNA sequence: TGCAGTGCTGGGGTGGCGGGGGACCAAGAGACCCAGTACTTC. The chain couples TRBV20-1 to TRBJ2-5, with 7 positions matching TRBD2. Unmatched junction bases numbered 6, after V lost 5 bases and J lost 0 bases. CDR3 length: 14 amino acids. Germline values: CDR1 DFQATT, CDR2 SNEGSKA (reference sequence).